Only one count was recorded for the clone carrying this T cell receptor beta chain. The antigen is undetermined. The input for sorted-subset replicate PCRs was roughly 180 ng DNA, 30,000 or so T cell genomes. TCRdb's copy holds only in-frame clones and misses some; the assay was immunoSEQ multiplex PCR. Of 1.6 million or so clones detected, roughly 98.5% appear once; the ten largest clones hold about 0.35%. The data stem from a study of shared clonotypes between healthy human individuals. Study results and caveats: Clonotype sharing across four donors was observed for 5% to 6.5% of naive CD4 clonotypes.

The TCR was taken from a man aged 25 to 45 in good health. The sample taken for sequencing was naive CD4+ T cells sorted from blood. The sample's subset: CD45RA+ positively selected.

CDR3: CASSTGRTNEKLFF. CDR3 nucleotides: TGTGCCAGCAGTACCGGACGGACTAATGAAAAACTGTTTTTT. The J gene is TRBJ1-4, the V gene TRBV27; D gene ambiguous. The CDR3 sequence is 14 residues long. V lost 5 bases and J lost 2, with 9 bases in between. Per the germline V gene, CDR1 is MNHEY and CDR2 is SMNVEV (reference sequence).